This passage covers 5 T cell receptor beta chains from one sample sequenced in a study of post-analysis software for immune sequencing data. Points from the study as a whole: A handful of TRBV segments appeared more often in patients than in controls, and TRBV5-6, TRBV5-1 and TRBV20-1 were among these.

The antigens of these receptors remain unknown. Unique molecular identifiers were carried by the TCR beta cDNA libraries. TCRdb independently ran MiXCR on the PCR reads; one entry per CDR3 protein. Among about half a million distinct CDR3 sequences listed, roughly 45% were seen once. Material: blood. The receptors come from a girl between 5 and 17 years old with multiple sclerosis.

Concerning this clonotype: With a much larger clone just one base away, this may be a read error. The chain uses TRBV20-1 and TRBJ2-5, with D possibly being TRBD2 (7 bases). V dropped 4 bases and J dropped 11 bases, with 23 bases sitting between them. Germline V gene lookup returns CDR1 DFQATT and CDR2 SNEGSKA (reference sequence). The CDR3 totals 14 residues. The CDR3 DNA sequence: TGCAGTGCTACCGGACTAGTCGGGACAAATGAGCAGTACTTC. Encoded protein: CSATGLVGTNEQYF.

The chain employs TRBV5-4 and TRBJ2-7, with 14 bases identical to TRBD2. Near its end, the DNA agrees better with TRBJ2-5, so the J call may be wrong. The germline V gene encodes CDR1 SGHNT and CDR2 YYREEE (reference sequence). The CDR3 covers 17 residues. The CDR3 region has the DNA TGTGCCAGCAGCTTGGGACTAGCGGGAGGGCCAGAAGAGACCCAGTACTTC. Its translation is CASSLGLAGGPEETQYF.

The CDR3 sequence: CASSQEVSSGANVLTF. Here the CDR3 DNA reads TGCGCCAGCAGCCAAGAGGTGAGCTCTGGGGCCAACGTCCTGACTTTC. The chain is built from TRBV4-1 and TRBJ2-6; D not resolved. Per the germline V gene, CDR1 is MGHRA and CDR2 is YSYEKL. The V end was cut by 0 bases, the J end by 0 bases, with 6 bases between. The CDR3 has 16 residues.

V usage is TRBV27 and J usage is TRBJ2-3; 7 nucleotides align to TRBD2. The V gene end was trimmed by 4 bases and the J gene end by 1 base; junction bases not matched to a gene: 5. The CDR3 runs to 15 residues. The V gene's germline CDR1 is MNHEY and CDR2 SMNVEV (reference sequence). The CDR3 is CASSYPSGGTDTQYF. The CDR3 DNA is TGTGCCAGCAGTTACCCAAGCGGGGGCACAGATACGCAGTATTTT.

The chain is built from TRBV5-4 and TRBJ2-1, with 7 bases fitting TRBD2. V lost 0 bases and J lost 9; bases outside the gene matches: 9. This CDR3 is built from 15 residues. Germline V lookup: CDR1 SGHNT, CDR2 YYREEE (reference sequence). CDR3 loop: CASSLDQLAMSEQFF. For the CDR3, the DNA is TGTGCCAGCAGCTTGGACCAACTAGCGATGAGTGAGCAGTTCTTC.